The 30 T cell receptor beta chains below come from one sample, sequenced in a study of blood T cell repertoires in COVID-19. Data came from immunoSEQ multiplex PCR; TCRdb stores just in-frame clones and leaves some out. The profile shows 150,000 or so clones, around 89% of them singletons. The sequenced sample consisted of peripheral blood. Source of these receptors: a man aged 55 to 70 with active or convalescent COVID-19.

V gene TRBV28 combines with J gene TRBJ2-7; the match to TRBD1 covers 8 bases. Per germline, CDR1 MDHEN and CDR2 SYDVKM. The J segment lost 7 bases and the V segment lost 6 bases, leaving 14 bases of the junction unmatched. The CDR3 sequence is 15 residues long. The CDR3 DNA is TGTGCCAGCAGGTCCTCGGGGCAGGGGGCGGGTGAGCAGTACTTC. Its translation: CASRSSGQGAGEQYF.

Written as DNA, the CDR3 is TGTGCCAGCAGGTGGAGCCAGAACACTGAAGCTTTCTTT. Encoded protein: CASRWSQNTEAFF. The chain uses TRBV28 and TRBJ1-1; D is undetermined. The CDR3 has 13 residues. CDR1 is MDHEN, CDR2 SYDVKM, per germline. The V gene lost 6 bases and the J gene lost 1 base, with 9 bases spanning the gap. Filled out from reference TRBV28 and TRBJ1-1, the complete variable domain reads DVKVTQSSRYLVKRTGEKVFLECVQDMDHENMFWYRQDPGLGLRLIYFSYDVKMKEKGDIPEGYSVSREKKERFSLILESASTNQTSMYLCASRWSQNTEAFFGQGTRLTVV.

As concerns this clone: This same CDR3 is encoded by further DNA sequences in the sample. This sequence joins TRBV28 and TRBJ2-3, with 11 bases matching TRBD1. The junction had 8 bases not matched to a gene; V was cut back by 6 bases and J by 3 bases. This CDR3 has 16 amino acids. Germline CDR1 MDHEN, CDR2 SYDVKM. CDR3 in amino acids: CASSSLGTGGTDTQYF. As DNA, the CDR3 is TGTGCCAGCAGCTCCCTTGGGACAGGGGGGACAGATACGCAGTATTTT.

V and J are TRBV7-3 and TRBJ2-3; 7 bases are a match to TRBD2. The CDR3 is made up of 14 amino acids. Trimming took 3 bases from V and 6 from J; bases not matched to a gene: 6. CDR1 SGHTA and CDR2 FQGTGA come from the germline V gene. The CDR3 protein is CASSFGGSGDTQYF. The CDR3 region has the DNA TGTGCCAGCAGCTTCGGCGGGAGCGGGGATACGCAGTATTTT.

This clone appeared once. The chain employs TRBV5-1 and TRBJ2-7, with D perhaps matching TRBD1 (6 bases). Germline loops: CDR1 SGHRS, CDR2 YFSETQ. Deletions cut 4 bases from V and 3 bases from J, with 14 bases between. The CDR3 sequence is 14 residues long. DNA of the CDR3: TGCGCCAGCAGCCCCGGACAGATTTACTACGAGCAGTACTTC. Amino acid sequence: CASSPGQIYYEQYF.

The chain employs TRBV29-1 and TRBJ1-1, with a weak D call TRBD1 (5 bases). The CDR3 consists of 14 residues. CDR1 is SQVTM and CDR2 is ANQGSEA in the germline V gene. Deletions cut 0 bases from V and 5 bases from J, with 13 bases between. CDR3 DNA sequence: TGCAGCGTTGAAGATCAGGGCGGGGGGACTGAAGCTTTCTTT. Its protein is CSVEDQGGGTEAFF.

The chain employs TRBV4-2 and TRBJ1-1; 8 nucleotides match TRBD1. CDR3 length: 17 amino acids. V trimming: 1 base; J trimming: 5 bases; junction bases outside the gene matches: 12. The germline V gene encodes CDR1 LGHNA and CDR2 YNFKEQ. The DNA of the CDR3 is TGTGCCAGCAGCCAAGCCCCCTTGCAGGGGGCTTTGACTGAAGCTTTCTTT. As protein: CASSQAPLQGALTEAFF.

V gene TRBV6-2 or TRBV6-3 combines with J gene TRBJ1-2; D perhaps matches TRBD1 (6 bases). Germline loops: CDR1 MNHEY, CDR2 SVGEGT. The CDR3 consists of 13 residues. V was clipped by 4 bases and J by 4 bases, with 10 bases between them. CDR3 sequence: CASSWTAGYGYTF. CDR3 in DNA: TGTGCCAGCAGTTGGACAGCCGGCTATGGCTACACCTTC.

The CDR3 sequence is CASQTGPRGYTF. In DNA form, the CDR3 reads TGTGCCAGCCAGACAGGGCCACGCGGCTACACCTTC. The chain couples TRBV12-3 or TRBV12-4 to TRBJ1-2; 7 bases are a match to TRBD1. V lost 8 bases, J lost 8 bases, and 8 bases stayed unmatched. This CDR3 region has 12 residues.

The chain recombines TRBV10-3 with TRBJ1-2, with a tentative D call TRBD1 (5 bases). Germline V lookup: CDR1 ENHRY, CDR2 SYGVKD. The length of the CDR3 is 16 residues. V dropped 4 bases and J dropped 4 bases, with 19 bases sitting between them. CDR3 in amino acids: CAISGKTRGVSYGYTF. Here the CDR3 DNA reads TGTGCCATCAGTGGAAAGACTAGAGGGGTTTCCTATGGCTACACCTTC.

The chain uses TRBV3-1 (or the pseudogene TRBV3-2) and TRBJ1-1; D is undetermined. This CDR3 has 11 residues. Trimming took off 8 bases at V and 6 bases at J, with 10 bases between the two ends. The V gene's germline CDR1 is LGHDT and CDR2 YNNKEL (reference sequence). The CDR3 spells CASSEEAEAFF. CDR3 DNA: TGTGCCAGCTCCGAGGAGGCTGAAGCTTTCTTT.

The genes are TRBV10-3 and TRBJ2-3; weak D call: TRBD2 (6 bases). CDR3 size: 16 residues. The germline V gene encodes CDR1 ENHRY and CDR2 SYGVKD. Trimming cost V 4 bases and J 0 bases, with 14 bases left between them. This CDR3 reads CAISATTSPSTDTQYF. The CDR3 DNA reads as TGTGCCATCAGTGCAACAACTAGCCCAAGCACAGATACGCAGTATTTT.

V is TRBV27 and J is TRBJ1-2; D is perhaps TRBD1 (6 bases). The CDR3 totals 14 residues. V lost 4 bases, J lost 4 bases, and 13 bases lay in between. Germline CDR1 is MNHEY and CDR2 is SMNVEV (reference sequence). CDR3 nucleotide sequence: TGTGCCAGCAGTTCCCACGGGACATCCTATGGCTACACCTTC. Translated: CASSSHGTSYGYTF.

V and J are TRBV7-9 and TRBJ2-7, with a weak D call TRBD2 (6 bases). Germline V gene lookup returns CDR1 SEHNR and CDR2 FQNEAQ (reference sequence). There are 14 residues in the CDR3. Trimming removed 5 bases at V and 2 bases at J, with 13 bases between. The CDR3 DNA reads as TGTGCCAGCAGCCGAGGAGGGGCGGCCTACGAGCAGTACTTC. This translates into CASSRGGAAYEQYF.

The chain employs TRBV4-3 and TRBJ2-7; 10 nucleotides agree with TRBD1. This CDR3 is 15 amino acids long. Trimming removed 1 base from V and 5 bases from J; junction bases left unmatched: 5. Germline CDR1 reads LGHNA; CDR2 reads YSLEER. The CDR3 coding sequence is TGCGCCAGCAGCCAAGCTTTGACAGGGGGCGACGAGCAGTACTTC. The encoded protein is CASSQALTGGDEQYF.

V is TRBV9 and J is TRBJ2-1; D is unresolved. The CDR3 contains 11 residues. Trimming removed 0 bases from V and 8 bases from J, with 3 bases in between. From germline, CDR1 is SGDLS and CDR2 YYNGEE. The CDR3 DNA sequence: TGTGCCAGCAGCGTAGCGTATGAGCAGTTCTTC. Translating gives CASSVAYEQFF. Filled out from reference TRBV9 and TRBJ2-1, the complete variable domain reads DSGVTQTPKHLITATGQRVTLRCSPRSGDLSVYWYQQSLDQGLQFLIQYYNGEERAKGNILERFSAQQFPDLHSELNLSSLELGDSALYFCASSVAYEQFFGPGTRLTVL.

The CDR3 loop reads CASSSPSEIQYF. The DNA of the CDR3 is TGTGCCAGCAGCTCCCCCAGCGAGATTCAGTACTTC. The chain couples TRBV5-4 to TRBJ2-4; D unclear. The CDR3 runs to 12 residues. Per germline, CDR1 SGHNT and CDR2 YYREEE (reference sequence). V was pared by 3 bases and J by 10 bases, with 11 bases between.

The chain carries TRBV19 and TRBJ2-7; 8 bases are shared with TRBD1. CDR1 is LNHDA, CDR2 SQIVND, per germline (reference sequence). CDR3 length equals 14 residues. Trimming at V came to 3 bases and at J to 3 bases, leaving 4 bases not matched to a gene. CDR3 nucleotide sequence: TGTGCCAGTAGTATGGACAGGGCGGGCTACGAGCAGTACTTC. Translating gives CASSMDRAGYEQYF.

In this sample, this clone turned up a few times. The V gene is TRBV3-1 (or the pseudogene TRBV3-2), the J gene TRBJ2-7, with no clear D. The CDR3 loop spans 16 amino acids. Germline V gives CDR1 LGHDT, CDR2 YNNKEL (reference sequence). The V end lost 0 bases, the J end lost 0 bases, and 12 bases lay between the germline ends. The CDR3 region has the DNA TGTGCCAGCAGCCAAGAGGGTACAAGGAGCTCCTACGAGCAGTACTTC. This codes for CASSQEGTRSSYEQYF.

This clone was recorded once. This chain links TRBV2 with TRBJ2-5; TRBD1 is a possible D gene (5 bases). The CDR3 is made up of 16 amino acids. V was shortened by 3 bases and J by 1 base, with 15 bases between the two germline ends. Germline V gives CDR1 SNHLY, CDR2 FYNNEI. Written as DNA, the CDR3 is TGTGCCAGCAGTGAGGGGCTACATTCAGTCCAAGAGACCCAGTACTTC. It specifies CASSEGLHSVQETQYF.

The genes are TRBV7-2 and TRBJ1-2; 7 nucleotides agree with TRBD1. After removal of 0 bases from V and 7 bases from J, the junction contained 5 bases not matched to a gene. Germline lookup yields CDR1 SGHTA and CDR2 FQGNSA. The CDR3 extends over 14 amino acids. The CDR3 bases are TGTGCCAGCAGCTTAGCACAGGGGAACGGTGGCTACACCTTC. Residues: CASSLAQGNGGYTF.

The genes are TRBV5-4 and TRBJ2-3, with 8 bases aligning to TRBD1. The CDR3 is made up of 14 amino acids. V gave up 4 bases and J gave up 5 bases; unmatched junction bases: 6. The germline V gene has CDR1 SGHNT and CDR2 YYREEE (reference sequence). The CDR3 region is CASSPDRGQDTQYF. DNA of the CDR3: TGTGCCAGCAGCCCTGACAGGGGACAAGATACGCAGTATTTT.

The gene calls are TRBV28 and TRBJ2-1, with 11 bases matching TRBD2. Trimming cost V 10 bases and J 4 bases; bases outside gene matches: 6. This CDR3 is built from 14 residues. The germline CDR1 and CDR2 sequences are MDHEN and SYDVKM. CDR3 in DNA: TGTGCCACCCAGACTAGCGGGGAGTACAATGAGCAGTTCTTC. This sequence encodes CATQTSGEYNEQFF. Based on the CDR3 plus reference TRBV28 and TRBJ2-1, the full variable domain is DVKVTQSSRYLVKRTGEKVFLECVQDMDHENMFWYRQDPGLGLRLIYFSYDVKMKEKGDIPEGYSVSREKKERFSLILESASTNQTSMYLCATQTSGEYNEQFFGPGTRLTVL.

This chain links TRBV5-1 with TRBJ2-2; 7 nucleotides line up with TRBD1. Germline lookup yields CDR1 SGHRS and CDR2 YFSETQ. The CDR3 contains 16 residues. After removal of 1 base from V and 0 bases from J, the junction contained 3 bases not matched to a gene. Here the CDR3 DNA reads TGCGCCAGCAGCTTGATGACAGGGTCGAACACCGGGGAGCTGTTTTTT. Translating gives CASSLMTGSNTGELFF.

The chain links TRBV19 to TRBJ1-1; 8 bases are a match to TRBD1. This CDR3 has 13 amino acids. The germline gives CDR1 LNHDA, CDR2 SQIVND (reference sequence). The V and J ends lost 6 bases and 6 bases, in that order; junction bases with no gene match: 6. CDR3 nucleotide sequence: TGTGCCAGTAGCACATTACAGGGGGCTGAAGCTTTCTTT. It encodes CASSTLQGAEAFF.

The chain joins TRBV4-1 to TRBJ1-5; possibly TRBD1 for D (5 bases). This CDR3 region has 16 residues. Germline loops: CDR1 MGHRA, CDR2 YSYEKL. Trimming took off 1 base at V and 8 bases at J, with 18 bases between the two ends. CDR3 nucleotides: TGCGCCAGCAGCCAAGTTGGAGGGGCCTTGGGGGAGCCCCAGCATTTT. Translated, it gives CASSQVGGALGEPQHF.

This sequence joins TRBV7-2 and TRBJ1-1; 7 nucleotides line up with TRBD1. Germline V lookup: CDR1 SGHTA, CDR2 FQGNSA. The CDR3 consists of 15 residues. V was clipped by 5 bases and J by 4 bases; unmatched bases: 10. The CDR3, as DNA: TGTGCCAGCAGCGCCGGGCGACAGGGACGCACTGAAGCTTTCTTT. The encoded protein is CASSAGRQGRTEAFF.

This rearrangement joins TRBV12-1 to TRBJ2-7; the table's TRBD1 call for D was not verified on the DNA. TRBV12-1 is given as a pseudogene. CDR3 length: 13 residues. CDR3 in amino acids: CASSFRQAYEQYF. In DNA form, the CDR3 reads TGTGCCAGCAGCTTTCGACAGGCCTACGAGCAGTACTTC.

The chain employs TRBV24-1 and TRBJ1-5, with unresolved D. Trimming left V 6 bases short and J 3 bases short, with 5 bases between. The CDR3 is made up of 12 amino acids. Germline CDR1 and CDR2: KGHDR and SFDVKD. The CDR3 reads CATSLNNQPQHF. DNA of the CDR3: TGTGCCACCAGTTTAAACAATCAGCCCCAGCATTTT.

This clone was recorded only once. This chain joins TRBV2 and TRBJ2-3, with 7 positions matching TRBD2. V dropped 4 bases and J dropped 13; count of bases not matched to a gene: 5. Germline lookup yields CDR1 SNHLY and CDR2 FYNNEI. CDR3 length: 11 amino acids. The CDR3 sequence is CASSGLADKYF. Written as DNA, the CDR3 is TGTGCCAGCAGTGGGCTAGCGGACAAGTATTTT.